This T cell receptor beta chain is from a study of T-cell memory formation after mild COVID-19 (dated by TCRdb to the early 2020s). Looking at the study overall: TCR sequence clusters from the two donors were largely donor specific. In a couple of donors, T-cell clones that expanded and contracted after mild COVID-19 were followed by sequencing TCRalpha and TCRbeta repertoires longitudinally. Two young, previously healthy adult volunteers made up the cohort, one male and one female.

Ficoll-Paque density gradient centrifugation was used to isolate PBMCs. The run used an Illumina NovaSeq 6000. cDNA libraries for TCRalpha and TCRbeta were prepared by 5'RACE using constant-segment primers, with sample barcodes and unique molecular identifiers added. RNA was extracted from every sample with Trizol reagent. Library amplification was performed in two PCR steps, and a second sample barcode and Illumina TruSeq adapters were introduced in the second step. Sequencing of the libraries was done on an Illumina NovaSeq, producing 2 x 150 bp paired-end reads. As for how the authors treated the data: Reads were demultiplexed and collapsed into UMI-guided consensus sequences with migec v1.2.7. With mixcr v2.1.11, UMI consensuses were aligned to TRA and TRB V and J templates and assembled into clonotypes. Clonotypes were classified as expanded or contracted when called significant by both edgeR and NoisET, with noise models trained on biological replicates. For edgeR calls, a false discovery rate-adjusted p below 0.01 and a log2 fold-change threshold of 1 were applied. As an exploratory analysis of dynamics, max-normalized trajectories of the 1000 most abundant clonotypes were examined by PCA with hierarchical clustering. Each responding clone was given a CD4 or CD8 phenotype based on the CD4+ and CD8+ repertoires, which had been sequenced separately. The raw public data were reprocessed by TCRdb itself: fastp quality trimming at Q25, MiXCR clonotype calling, in-frame beta chains only. Merged by CDR3 protein, the rows form single entries marked with the most common genes and DNA. Clone size and V and J calls follow TCRdb, not the original study. Present in this sample are 110,000 or so distinct CDR3 sequences, over 20% of which were seen just once. Under 50% of the sample comes from the top ten.

About this clonotype itself: Its antigen is currently not known. No base quality information exists; no much larger clone differs at one position.

V loses 2 bases of germline sequence and J loses 4 bases, and the interval between the two ends is 9 bases. From a lookup of the germline V gene, CDR1 and CDR2 are MNHEY and SVGAGI. From cysteine to phenylalanine, the CDR3 is 14 amino acids long. Kept here is only the CDR3 DNA, which spans 42 bases and is read in frame from base 1. Broad study findings and their caveats: Contracting CD4+ clones were located mainly in the CM and EM memory subsets, whereas CD8+ clones were found to be enriched in EMRA. The study covered only a couple of mild cases, and larger cohorts including severe cases with pre-infection samples were considered necessary. The detection of some responding clones in pre-infection memory suggests that pre-existing cross-reactive memory T cells joined the SARS-CoV-2 response. SARS-CoV-2 specificity of the second-wave clones peaking on day 37 was not confirmed. Clones contracting from day 15 to 85 had balanced CD4/CD8 phenotypes, while a second wave expanding from day 15 to 37 was biased towards CD4+.

The receptor comes from a man between 18 and 35 years old who had mild COVID-19 (a few samples of this study predate the infection). The sample titles of this study are shuffled in the database, so cell type and time point are left out; the donor was told from shared clones. The sequence is built from TRBV6-5 and TRBJ2-1; there is no confident call for the D gene. The material sequenced was PBMCs or a T cell subset sorted from them (not recorded which). The CDR3 region has the sequence CASSYTGGYNEQFF. The nucleotides read TGTGCCAGCAGTTACACGGGTGGATACAATGAGCAGTTCTTC.